The T cell receptor (beta chain) under discussion was sequenced for a study of blood T cell repertoires in COVID-19. The CDR3 runs 16 residues. Germline V gene data show CDR1 as LNHDA and CDR2 as SQIVND (reference sequence). Trimming removed 7 bases at V and 2 bases at J, with 18 bases between. This clone was observed a handful of times. The repertoire was sequenced with immunoSEQ multiplex PCR; TCRdb's copy has only in-frame clones and lacks some. The table shows approximately 40,000 clones, with 90% occurring only once. Sequenced input: peripheral blood. This sequence originates from a human donor in a cohort sampled during active COVID-19. V gene TRBV19 combines with J gene TRBJ1-5; D perhaps matches TRBD1 (6 bases). This CDR3 is CASNPGRTGRNQPQHF. The CDR3 nucleotides read TGTGCCAGTAACCCTGGTCGTACAGGGCGCAATCAGCCCCAGCATTTT.